This T cell receptor (beta chain) is from a study of post-analysis software for immune sequencing data. General observations from the study: The five TRBV segments detected at higher frequency in patients than in controls included TRBV5-6, TRBV5-1 and TRBV20-1.

The library was made from cDNA and included unique molecular identifiers. Using its own MiXCR run on the PCR reads, TCRdb lists one record per CDR3 protein. This sample has about 560,000 distinct CDR3 sequences; roughly 47% occur once, and the top ten carry more than 1.5%. Germline CDR1 MGHRA, CDR2 YSYEKL. Trimming removed 0 bases at V and 5 bases at J, with 20 bases between. The CDR3 contains 18 residues. A word on this clonotype: Its antigen remains unidentified.

The genes are TRBV4-1 and TRBJ1-5, with D hard to call. The specimen was blood. This clonotype originated in a girl aged 5 to 17 with multiple sclerosis. Here the CDR3 reads CASSQDVRYGKLHQPQHF. CDR3 nucleotides: TGCGCCAGCAGCCAAGATGTCCGGTACGGAAAACTGCATCAGCCCCAGCATTTT.